A selection of T cell receptor beta chains follows, all from one sample in a study of multiple sclerosis patients with progressive multifocal leukoencephalopathy. The data were produced by immunoSEQ multiplex PCR, yet TCRdb's version contains in-frame clones alone and is incomplete. The table shows 24,000 or so clones, with approximately 90% occurring only once. Sequenced material: PBMCs, taken from a patient treated with natalizumab. The receptors originated from a man aged 25-45 years with multiple sclerosis. Each CDR3 is given with its conserved first and last residue. Each record gives: clone size, V gene, J gene, CDR3 protein. The size of a clone is reported for some rows only, either as once, few or many, or as a class for expanded clones.

NA	TRBV6-6	TRBJ2-7	CASRSKREGLSNEQYF
NA	TRBV5-1	TRBJ2-2	CASSWVQGATGELFF
NA	TRBV7-2	TRBJ1-4	CASSPKAQDEKLFF
NA	TRBV9	TRBJ2-2	CASSVGGQGAGELFF
NA	TRBV7-9	TRBJ1-5	CASSFGSGGQPQHF
once	TRBV4-1	TRBJ1-1	CATLGQGITEAFF
NA	TRBV9	TRBJ1-1	CASSADRDTEAFF
NA	TRBV11-1	TRBJ1-2	CASSSLAGTVRGYTF
NA	TRBV5-1	TRBJ2-1	CASSPGQTFTSEQFF
NA	TRBV7-9	TRBJ2-5	CASSPVTGVYQETQYF
NA	TRBV11-2	TRBJ2-5	CASSLDSGWEETQYF
NA	TRBV5-1	TRBJ1-1	CASSLGQARNTEAFF
NA	TRBV7-2	TRBJ2-7	CASSLASGSLYEQYF
NA	TRBV5-4	TRBJ2-5	CASTVAGVGETQYF
NA	TRBV4-1	TRBJ2-7	CASSQSGTGAYEQYF
NA	TRBV19	TRBJ2-1	CASCTSYAYNEQFF
NA	TRBV13	TRBJ1-1	CASSHGGWMNTEAFF
few	TRBV2	TRBJ2-7	CASSEGRGSYEQYF
NA	TRBV27	TRBJ1-2	CASRARDRDRGGYTF
NA	TRBV4-1	TRBJ2-3	CASSQRPAGALVDTQYF
NA	TRBV9	TRBJ2-7	CASSVGSSQPYEQYF
NA	TRBV5-8	TRBJ2-1	CASSPTGGAGDEQFF
NA	TRBV7-8	TRBJ2-5	CASRRDRGEETQYF
NA	TRBV14	TRBJ1-1	CASRLLDGGGTEAFF
NA	TRBV5-4	TRBJ1-1	CASSLDRGNSFF
NA	TRBV9	TRBJ2-1	CASSAGGRGSYNEQFF
NA	TRBV2	TRBJ1-5	CASKQGSIGNQPQHF
NA	TRBV7-3	TRBJ2-1	CASSLGTSSYNEQFF
few	TRBV7-8	TRBJ1-3	CASSLAARNTIYF
NA	TRBV7-9	TRBJ1-2	CASSLASSDIYGYTF
NA	TRBV29-1	TRBJ1-3	CSGGTGGNGNTIYF
NA	TRBV5-4	TRBJ1-1	CASSFEGQWAEAFF
NA	TRBV4-2	TRBJ2-5	CASSQELAGGALQETQYF
once	TRBV7-2	TRBJ2-3	CASSLGTIRADTQYF
NA	TRBV30	TRBJ1-1	CAWSGRNTEAFF
NA	TRBV7-9	TRBJ2-2	CASSPKEVVFF
NA	TRBV4-3	TRBJ1-4	CASSRTFTGLGEKLFF
NA	TRBV7-3	TRBJ2-3	CASSLGSTDTQYF
NA	TRBV25-1	TRBJ2-5	CASSDNGQGGQETQYF
NA	TRBV30	TRBJ2-1	CAWSQRGEQFF
NA	TRBV11-2	TRBJ2-2	CASSLQGNGELFF
NA	TRBV7-9	TRBJ1-5	CASSPGRGPNQPQHF
once	TRBV7-2	TRBJ2-2	CASSRGWTGELFF
NA	TRBV2	TRBJ1-5	CASSEEGLNQPQHF
NA	TRBV9	TRBJ2-1	CASSVSTGKSYNEQFF
NA	TRBV7-2	TRBJ2-4	CASSPVGGDLAKNIQYF
NA	TRBV7-6	TRBJ2-5	CASSDWDSEGTQYF
NA	TRBV29-1	TRBJ2-3	CSVVAATGGTDTQYF
NA	TRBV27	TRBJ2-7	CASSFRDRGSYEQYF
NA	TRBV9	TRBJ1-1	CASTEHKGGLMLLNTEAFF
few	TRBV30	TRBJ2-7	CAWSGLYEQYF
NA	TRBV30	TRBJ2-7	CAWSVPGDTFYEQYF